The rows below give T cell receptor beta chains drawn from one sample of a study of T cells in Graves' hyperthyroidism and ophthalmopathy. MiXCR, applied by TCRdb to the multiplex PCR reads, yields one record per CDR3 protein. This table has under 300,000 distinct CDR3 sequences, roughly 15% appearing once. Sequencing was carried out using blood. These receptors all come from a woman in her thirties or forties with Graves' hyperthyroidism that later progressed to Graves' ophthalmopathy. Both conserved end residues are part of each CDR3. A D gene is named only where the DNA matches it firmly. Clone sizes are given selectively: once, few, many, or a class where the clone is expanded.

v_call: TRBV29-1
j_call: TRBJ1-5
clone_size: many
d_call: TRBD1
cdr3_aa: CSVGGDSYQPQHF
cdr3_nt: TGCAGCGTTGGTGGGGACAGTTATCAGCCCCAGCATTTT

v_call: TRBV11-3
j_call: TRBJ1-4
clone_size: -
d_call: TRBD1
cdr3_aa: CASSGTGVGPSANEKLFF
cdr3_nt: TGTGCCAGCAGCGGGACAGGGGTGGGCCCGTCGGCTAATGAAAAACTGTTTTTT

v_call: TRBV2
j_call: TRBJ2-3
clone_size: many
d_call: -
cdr3_aa: CASVGPLGADTQYF
cdr3_nt: TGTGCCAGCGTCGGCCCCCTGGGCGCAGATACGCAGTATTTT

v_call: TRBV6-1
j_call: TRBJ2-7
clone_size: -
d_call: TRBD1
cdr3_aa: CASSEAEQGGYEQCF
cdr3_nt: TGTGCCAGCAGTGAAGCAGAACAGGGGGGCTACGAGCAGTGCTTC

v_call: TRBV3-1
j_call: TRBJ2-5
clone_size: -
d_call: -
cdr3_aa: CASSQWGDETQYF
cdr3_nt: TGTGCCAGCAGCCAATGGGGCGATGAGACCCAGTACTTC

v_call: TRBV7-3
j_call: TRBJ2-1
clone_size: many
d_call: -
cdr3_aa: CASSLFGGNEQFF
cdr3_nt: TGTGCCAGCAGCTTATTTGGCGGCAATGAGCAGTTCTTC

v_call: TRBV6-1
j_call: TRBJ2-1
clone_size: many
d_call: -
cdr3_aa: CASSEAPGFSYNEQFF
cdr3_nt: TGTGCCAGCAGTGAAGCCCCGGGTTTCTCCTACAATGAGCAGTTCTTC

v_call: TRBV25-1
j_call: TRBJ2-4
clone_size: -
d_call: -
cdr3_aa: CASSGTENRLAKNIQYF
cdr3_nt: TGTGCCAGCAGTGGGACAGAAAATAGACTAGCCAAAAACATTCAGTACTTC

v_call: TRBV10-3
j_call: TRBJ2-1
clone_size: few
d_call: TRBD2
cdr3_aa: CAISQTLAGVSNEQFF
cdr3_nt: TGTGCCATCAGCCAAACTCTAGCGGGAGTTTCGAATGAGCAGTTCTTC

v_call: TRBV5-1
j_call: TRBJ1-1
clone_size: many
d_call: -
cdr3_aa: CASSYNRVQGTEAFF
cdr3_nt: TGCGCCAGCAGCTATAACAGGGTACAAGGGACTGAAGCTTTCTTT

v_call: TRBV27
j_call: TRBJ2-1
clone_size: -
d_call: TRBD2
cdr3_aa: CASTHSGRSEQFF
cdr3_nt: TGTGCCAGCACCCATAGCGGGAGGAGTGAGCAGTTCTTC

v_call: TRBV28
j_call: TRBJ1-4
clone_size: many
d_call: TRBD1
cdr3_aa: CASSLVQGQAEKLFF
cdr3_nt: TGTGCCAGCAGTTTGGTACAGGGACAGGCTGAAAAACTGTTTTTT

v_call: TRBV19
j_call: TRBJ2-2
clone_size: few
d_call: -
cdr3_aa: CASRKQGNTGELFF
cdr3_nt: TGTGCCAGTAGAAAACAGGGAAACACCGGGGAGCTGTTTTTT

v_call: TRBV5-1
j_call: TRBJ1-5
clone_size: once
d_call: -
cdr3_aa: CASSLGSGGASSTDTQHF
cdr3_nt: TGCGCCAGCAGCTTGGGGTCAGGCGGGGCCTCGTCCACAGATACGCAGCATTTT

v_call: TRBV7-9
j_call: TRBJ1-4
clone_size: many
d_call: -
cdr3_aa: CASSPSNLGATNEKLFF
cdr3_nt: TGTGCCAGCAGCCCATCCAACTTGGGTGCAACTAATGAAAAACTGTTTTTT

v_call: TRBV6-2/TRBV6-3
j_call: TRBJ2-3
clone_size: many
d_call: TRBD2
cdr3_aa: CASSYSPGLARADTQYF
cdr3_nt: TGTGCCAGCAGTTACTCGCCGGGACTAGCTCGGGCAGATACGCAGTATTTT

v_call: TRBV10-2
j_call: TRBJ2-7
clone_size: many
d_call: -
cdr3_aa: CASTKEGDNSYEQYF
cdr3_nt: TGCGCCAGCACCAAGGAAGGGGACAACTCCTACGAGCAGTACTTC

v_call: TRBV20-1
j_call: TRBJ1-5
clone_size: many
d_call: TRBD1
cdr3_aa: CSAMDRGGQPQHF
cdr3_nt: TGCAGTGCGATGGACAGAGGGGGCCAGCCCCAGCATTTT

v_call: TRBV6-5
j_call: TRBJ2-5
clone_size: many
d_call: TRBD1
cdr3_aa: CASSYDRGSETQYF
cdr3_nt: TGTGCCAGCAGTTACGACAGGGGGTCAGAGACCCAGTACTTC

v_call: TRBV12-3/TRBV12-4
j_call: TRBJ2-1
clone_size: many
d_call: TRBD2
cdr3_aa: CASRTSGEYNEQFF
cdr3_nt: TGTGCCAGCAGGACTAGCGGTGAATACAATGAGCAGTTCTTC

v_call: TRBV28
j_call: TRBJ2-1
clone_size: -
d_call: TRBD2
cdr3_aa: CASSLPGLAEGNEQSF
cdr3_nt: TGTGCCAGTAGTTTACCCGGACTAGCGGAGGGGAATGAGCAGTCCTTC

v_call: TRBV12-3/TRBV12-4
j_call: TRBJ2-1
clone_size: once
d_call: TRBD2
cdr3_aa: CASSLAGVWNEQFF
cdr3_nt: TGTGCCAGCAGCCTAGCGGGAGTATGGAATGAGCAGTTCTTC

v_call: TRBV20-1
j_call: TRBJ2-7
clone_size: -
d_call: TRBD2
cdr3_aa: CSAAVGGGYEQYF
cdr3_nt: TGCAGTGCCGCCGTGGGCGGGGGCTACGAGCAGTACTTC

v_call: TRBV7-2
j_call: TRBJ2-2
clone_size: -
d_call: -
cdr3_aa: CASRGSSVRTAGELFF
cdr3_nt: TGTGCCAGCAGGGGGAGTAGCGTACGAACGGCCGGGGAGCTGTTTTTT

v_call: TRBV28
j_call: TRBJ1-2
clone_size: -
d_call: TRBD1
cdr3_aa: CASSSGTGIFYGYTF
cdr3_nt: TGTGCCAGCAGTAGCGGGACAGGGATTTTCTATGGCTACACCTTC

v_call: TRBV20-1
j_call: TRBJ1-3
clone_size: many
d_call: -
cdr3_aa: CSARNLAGTTSGNTIYF
cdr3_nt: TGCAGTGCTAGAAACTTGGCGGGGACAACCTCTGGAAACACCATATATTTT

v_call: TRBV3-1
j_call: TRBJ2-1
clone_size: -
d_call: -
cdr3_aa: CASSQDPALREGDYNEQFF
cdr3_nt: TGTGCCAGCAGCCAAGATCCTGCCTTGCGGGAAGGCGACTACAATGAGCAGTTCTTC

v_call: TRBV20-1
j_call: TRBJ2-1
clone_size: many
d_call: TRBD2
cdr3_aa: CSAVFAGVLEQFF
cdr3_nt: TGCAGTGCTGTCTTCGCGGGAGTTCTTGAGCAGTTCTTC

v_call: TRBV6-2/TRBV6-3
j_call: TRBJ1-1
clone_size: many
d_call: -
cdr3_aa: CASSYGKGLWDTEAFF
cdr3_nt: TGTGCCAGCAGTTACGGGAAGGGGCTGTGGGACACTGAAGCTTTCTTT

v_call: TRBV7-9
j_call: TRBJ1-4
clone_size: -
d_call: TRBD1
cdr3_aa: CASSSQQGAYEKLFF
cdr3_nt: TGTGCCAGCAGCTCCCAGCAGGGGGCTTATGAAAAACTGTTTTTT

v_call: TRBV13
j_call: TRBJ2-1
clone_size: many
d_call: TRBD2
cdr3_aa: CASSPFSGRTGRDNEQFF
cdr3_nt: TGTGCCAGCAGCCCCTTTAGCGGGAGGACTGGGAGGGACAATGAGCAGTTCTTC

v_call: TRBV6-1
j_call: TRBJ2-5
clone_size: many
d_call: -
cdr3_aa: CASSRYPSPGADQETQYF
cdr3_nt: TGTGCCAGCAGTCGATACCCATCCCCTGGCGCGGACCAAGAGACCCAGTACTTC

v_call: TRBV29-1
j_call: TRBJ2-1
clone_size: many
d_call: -
cdr3_aa: CSVVPGMMYNEQFF
cdr3_nt: TGCAGCGTTGTCCCCGGGATGATGTACAATGAGCAGTTCTTC

v_call: TRBV6-5
j_call: TRBJ2-2
clone_size: many
d_call: TRBD2
cdr3_aa: CASSYGTSDTGELFF
cdr3_nt: TGTGCCAGCAGTTACGGGACTAGCGACACCGGGGAGCTGTTTTTT

v_call: TRBV6-5
j_call: TRBJ2-7
clone_size: many
d_call: TRBD1
cdr3_aa: CASSYSRDRLTEQYF
cdr3_nt: TGTGCCAGCAGTTACTCCCGGGACAGGCTGACCGAGCAGTACTTC

v_call: TRBV20-1
j_call: TRBJ2-7
clone_size: many
d_call: -
cdr3_aa: CSASPMRSSYEQYF
cdr3_nt: TGCAGTGCTAGCCCCATGCGCAGCTCCTACGAGCAGTACTTC

v_call: TRBV20-1
j_call: TRBJ2-2
clone_size: -
d_call: -
cdr3_aa: CSARVRHHTGELFF
cdr3_nt: TGCAGTGCTAGAGTCAGGCATCACACCGGGGAGCTGTTTTTT

v_call: TRBV10-1
j_call: TRBJ2-6
clone_size: many
d_call: TRBD1
cdr3_aa: CATRQGAGANVLTF
cdr3_nt: TGCGCCACACGACAGGGTGCTGGGGCCAACGTCCTGACTTTC

v_call: TRBV2
j_call: TRBJ2-7
clone_size: -
d_call: -
cdr3_aa: CASSESRGGYYEQYF
cdr3_nt: TGTGCCAGCAGTGAATCTCGCGGAGGCTATTACGAGCAGTACTTC

v_call: TRBV27
j_call: TRBJ2-5
clone_size: many
d_call: TRBD2
cdr3_aa: CASSFLAGQETQYF
cdr3_nt: TGTGCCAGCAGTTTTCTAGCGGGGCAAGAGACCCAGTACTTC

v_call: TRBV20-1
j_call: TRBJ2-7
clone_size: many
d_call: TRBD1
cdr3_aa: CSAVFRDRGREQYF
cdr3_nt: TGCAGTGCAGTTTTCCGGGACAGGGGGAGGGAGCAGTACTTC

v_call: TRBV5-1
j_call: TRBJ1-1
clone_size: -
d_call: -
cdr3_aa: CASGMGRGTEAFF
cdr3_nt: TGCGCCAGCGGGATGGGGCGAGGGACTGAAGCTTTCTTT

v_call: TRBV20-1
j_call: TRBJ1-6
clone_size: -
d_call: -
cdr3_aa: CSARVWGSSDSPLHF
cdr3_nt: TGCAGTGCTAGAGTGTGGGGCAGCTCAGATTCACCCCTCCACTTT

v_call: TRBV7-8
j_call: TRBJ1-2
clone_size: many
d_call: -
cdr3_aa: CASSSRRDYGYTF
cdr3_nt: TGTGCCAGCAGCTCAAGGAGGGACTATGGCTACACCTTC

v_call: TRBV19
j_call: TRBJ2-1
clone_size: -
d_call: -
cdr3_aa: CASSPPWGGGSSYNEQFF
cdr3_nt: TGTGCCAGTAGTCCCCCCTGGGGAGGGGGCAGCTCCTACAATGAGCAGTTCTTC

v_call: TRBV24-1
j_call: TRBJ2-2
clone_size: many
d_call: -
cdr3_aa: CATSDVNTGELFF
cdr3_nt: TGTGCCACCAGTGATGTGAACACCGGGGAGCTGTTTTTT

v_call: TRBV28
j_call: TRBJ1-5
clone_size: many
d_call: -
cdr3_aa: CASSFGRSNQPQHF
cdr3_nt: TGTGCCAGCAGTTTTGGGAGGAGCAATCAGCCCCAGCATTTT

v_call: TRBV10-2
j_call: TRBJ2-7
clone_size: -
d_call: TRBD2
cdr3_aa: CASRLAGAYEQYF
cdr3_nt: TGCGCCAGCAGACTAGCGGGAGCTTACGAGCAGTACTTC

v_call: TRBV2
j_call: TRBJ2-7
clone_size: many
d_call: -
cdr3_aa: CASPAPGLQAEQYF
cdr3_nt: TGTGCCAGTCCCGCACCGGGGCTACAAGCCGAGCAGTACTTC